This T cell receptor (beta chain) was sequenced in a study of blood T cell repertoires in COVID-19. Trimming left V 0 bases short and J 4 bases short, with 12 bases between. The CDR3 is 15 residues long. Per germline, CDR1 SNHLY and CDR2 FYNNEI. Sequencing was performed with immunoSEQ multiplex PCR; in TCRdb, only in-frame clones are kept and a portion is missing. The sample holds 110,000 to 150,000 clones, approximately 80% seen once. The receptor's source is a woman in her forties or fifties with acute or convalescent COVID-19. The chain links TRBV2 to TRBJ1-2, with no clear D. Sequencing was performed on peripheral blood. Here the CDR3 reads CASSEAQGGFYGYTF. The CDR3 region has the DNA TGTGCCAGCAGTGAAGCGCAAGGCGGTTTCTATGGCTACACCTTC.